This T cell receptor beta chain was documented in a study of Ad26.COV2.S vaccination and SARS-CoV-2 variants. The repertoire was sequenced with immunoSEQ multiplex PCR; TCRdb's copy has only in-frame clones and lacks some. Of a few hundred thousand clones in the sample, around 93% were seen once. Treatment: 15 to 20 received Ad26.COV2.S at low or high dose, single or two shots; about 5 received placebo; per-sample allocation not given. Samples were taken on day 63 after the first vaccine or placebo injection. Germline V gives CDR1 SGHTA, CDR2 FQGNSA. The CDR3 is 16 residues long. The junction had 13 bases not matched to a gene; V was cut back by 4 bases and J by 5 bases.

The chain has TRBV7-2 and TRBJ2-5; TRBD2 aligns across 7 bases. The origin of this receptor is a person aged 18-60 years who received the Ad26.COV2.S COVID-19 vaccine or a placebo. The sample here was peripheral blood, taken in a trial of Ad26.COV2.S vaccine versus placebo. This CDR3 reads CASSSRFAGVGETQYF. CDR3 nucleotide sequence: TGTGCCAGCAGCTCGCGATTTGCGGGGGTCGGGGAGACCCAGTACTTC.